These 18 T cell receptor beta chains were sequenced from one sample in a study of cytomegalovirus exposure and HLA in healthy donors. With 60 Vbeta and 13 Jbeta primers, the PCR was carried out. Assay: immunoSEQ multiplex PCR; the TCRdb copy retains only in-frame clones and omits some. The sample yields about 190,000 clones, approximately 88% seen once. Sequencing was carried out using PBMCs. These TCRs come from a woman between 45 and 60 years old in good health and CMV-seropositive.

The gene calls are TRBV28 and TRBJ2-4; tentative D call: TRBD1 (6 bases). V dropped 7 bases and J dropped 3 bases, with 16 bases sitting between them. This CDR3 has 15 amino acids. Germline CDR1 reads MDHEN; CDR2 reads SYDVKM. The CDR3 bases are TGTGCCAGCAACCTCTACAGGGATGGCAAAAACATTCAGTACTTC. Protein sequence: CASNLYRDGKNIQYF. The complete variable domain, with remaining parts taken from reference TRBV28 and TRBJ2-4, reads DVKVTQSSRYLVKRTGEKVFLECVQDMDHENMFWYRQDPGLGLRLIYFSYDVKMKEKGDIPEGYSVSREKKERFSLILESASTNQTSMYLCASNLYRDGKNIQYFGAGTRLSVL.

The rearrangement uses TRBV19 and TRBJ2-7; D may be TRBD1 (6 bases). The V end was cut by 5 bases, the J end by 3 bases, with 14 bases between. CDR1 LNHDA and CDR2 SQIVND come from the germline V gene (reference sequence). CDR3 length equals 14 residues. The CDR3 sequence: CASSRISDSYEQYF. CDR3 DNA sequence: TGTGCCAGTAGTCGAATCTCGGACAGCTACGAGCAGTACTTC.

The chain uses TRBV2 and TRBJ2-7; D perhaps matches TRBD2 (6 bases). The CDR3 is made up of 12 amino acids. Germline values: CDR1 SNHLY, CDR2 FYNNEI. The CDR3, as DNA: TGTGCGTCTGGGAGGACACCTTACGAGCAGTACTTC. This gives the protein CASGRTPYEQYF.

The V and J genes are TRBV5-4 and TRBJ2-5; 8 bases match TRBD2. Germline V CDR1 and CDR2: SGHNT, YYREEE (reference sequence). V lost 4 bases and J lost 5; bases outside the gene matches: 10. The CDR3 has 15 amino acids. CDR3: CASSPAGGQAETQYF. Here the CDR3 DNA reads TGTGCCAGCAGCCCGGCGGGGGGCCAGGCGGAGACCCAGTACTTC.

The rearrangement links TRBV2 to TRBJ1-4; TRBD1 might be the D (6 bases). This CDR3 region has 16 residues. V was trimmed by 4 bases and J by 4 bases, leaving 16 bases between them. The germline gives CDR1 SNHLY, CDR2 FYNNEI. In DNA form, the CDR3 reads TGTGCCAGCAGTGCCAGGGGAAGAGGCGGTAATGAAAAACTGTTTTTT. This sequence encodes CASSARGRGGNEKLFF. The full variable domain, in which reference TRBV2 and TRBJ1-4 provide the parts outside the CDR3, is EPEVTQTPSHQVTQMGQEVILRCVPISNHLYFYWYRQILGQKVEFLVSFYNNEISEKSEIFDDQFSVERPDGSNFTLKIRSTKLEDSAMYFCASSARGRGGNEKLFFGSGTQLSVL.

The V call is TRBV27, the J call TRBJ2-3; D perhaps matches TRBD1 (6 bases). The germline V and J ends were trimmed by 2 bases and 0 bases, with 12 bases remaining between them. The CDR3 sequence is 16 residues long. From germline, CDR1 is MNHEY and CDR2 SMNVEV (reference sequence). In DNA, the CDR3 is TGTGCCAGCAGTTTAATGGGACAACCAAGCACAGATACGCAGTATTTT. It encodes CASSLMGQPSTDTQYF.

J is TRBJ2-1 and V is TRBV7-2, with D possibly TRBD1 on 5 matching bases. CDR3 length: 13 residues. V lost 1 base and J lost 9, with 10 bases in between. Germline values: CDR1 SGHTA, CDR2 FQGNSA. CDR3 nucleotide sequence: TGTGCCAGCAGCTTAGAGGACAACCGTGAGCAGTTCTTC. Its protein is CASSLEDNREQFF. The full variable domain, completed using reference TRBV7-2 and TRBJ2-1, is GAGVSQSPSNKVTEKGKDVELRCDPISGHTALYWYRQSLGQGLEFLIYFQGNSAPDKSGLPSDRFSAERTGGSVSTLTIQRTQQEDSAVYLCASSLEDNREQFFGPGTRLTVL.

The CDR3 nucleotides read TGTGCCAGCAGCGTAGGGCGAGCGGGGGGAGCCTACGAGCAGTACTTC. As protein: CASSVGRAGGAYEQYF. This chain connects TRBV9 to TRBJ2-7; 9 bases agree with TRBD2. The junction had 6 bases not matched to a gene; V was cut back by 0 bases and J by 2 bases. The CDR3 loop spans 16 amino acids. CDR1 is SGDLS and CDR2 is YYNGEE in the germline V gene.

This chain joins TRBV19 and TRBJ2-1, with 9 bases that match TRBD1. The CDR3 spans 14 residues. Trimming cost V 3 bases and J 9 bases; bases outside gene matches: 6. Germline assignment: CDR1 LNHDA and CDR2 SQIVND (reference sequence). Here the CDR3 DNA reads TGTGCCAGTAGTATCACAGGGGGCAAAACTGAGCAGTTCTTC. This encodes CASSITGGKTEQFF.

This sequence joins TRBV6-5 and TRBJ2-3; 9 nucleotides line up with TRBD2. This CDR3 region has 15 residues. CDR1 and CDR2 from the germline V gene are MNHEY and SVGAGI. The trim removed 5 bases at V and 1 base at J, leaving 4 bases unmatched. CDR3 coding DNA: TGTGCCAGCAGTCCATCTAGCGGGGGCACAGATACGCAGTATTTT. Amino acids: CASSPSSGGTDTQYF.

V gene TRBV11-3 combines with J gene TRBJ2-3; 9 bases line up with TRBD2. Trimming took 2 bases from V and 4 from J; bases not matched to a gene: 4. This CDR3 comprises 15 residues. Germline values: CDR1 SGHNT, CDR2 YENEEA. The CDR3 is CASSLSAGGSDTQYF. CDR3 DNA: TGTGCCAGCAGCTTATCCGCGGGGGGGTCAGATACGCAGTATTTT.

V usage is TRBV11-2 and J usage is TRBJ1-3; 8 bases are shared with TRBD1. V dropped 5 bases and J dropped 4; count of bases not matched to a gene: 4. In germline, CDR1 is SGHAT, CDR2 FQNNGV. The CDR3 sequence is 14 residues long. The CDR3 spells CASSRTGKGNTIYF. CDR3 nucleotide sequence: TGTGCCAGCAGCAGGACAGGGAAAGGAAACACCATATATTTT.

The genes are TRBV2 and TRBJ1-1, with 8 bases matching TRBD1. J lost 1 base, V lost 7 bases, and 5 bases had no gene match. The CDR3 length is 14 residues. Germline V lookup: CDR1 SNHLY, CDR2 FYNNEI. This chain's CDR3 is CASITDRGNTEAFF. The CDR3 DNA reads TGTGCCAGCATCACCGACAGGGGGAACACTGAAGCTTTCTTT. Looking up the rest from reference TRBV2 and TRBJ1-1 gives the full variable domain: EPEVTQTPSHQVTQMGQEVILRCVPISNHLYFYWYRQILGQKVEFLVSFYNNEISEKSEIFDDQFSVERPDGSNFTLKIRSTKLEDSAMYFCASITDRGNTEAFFGQGTRLTVV.

The chain's CDR3 is CASTFRGNYGYTF. CDR3 sequence (DNA): TGTGCCAGCACCTTTAGGGGGAACTATGGCTACACCTTC. This sequence joins TRBV7-9 and TRBJ1-2, with D perhaps TRBD1 (6 bases). The germline CDR1 and CDR2 sequences are SEHNR and FQNEAQ (reference sequence). Trimming took 7 bases from V and 2 from J, leaving 11 bases between them. The CDR3 spans 13 residues.

V and J are TRBV4-2 and TRBJ2-3, with TRBD2 matching over 12 bases. The germline gives CDR1 LGHNA, CDR2 YNFKEQ. V shed 2 bases and J 1 base; nucleotides not matched to a gene: 10. The CDR3 extends over 19 amino acids. CDR3 sequence (DNA): TGTGCCAGCAGCCAACCACTAGCGGGGGGCCCCTGGGGCACAGATACGCAGTATTTT. This encodes CASSQPLAGGPWGTDTQYF.

The chain has TRBV4-3 and TRBJ2-1; a weak D match, TRBD2 (5 bases). CDR1 is LGHNA and CDR2 is YSLEER in the germline V gene. The CDR3 is 16 amino acids. Deletions cut 0 bases from V and 0 bases from J, with 9 bases between. CDR3 sequence (DNA): TGCGCCAGCAGCCAAGAGTTAGCGTCCTCCTACAATGAGCAGTTCTTC. Protein sequence: CASSQELASSYNEQFF.

The chain recombines TRBV28 with TRBJ1-5, with 9 bases lining up with TRBD1. V dropped 8 bases and J dropped 5; count of bases not matched to a gene: 10. Germline loops: CDR1 MDHEN, CDR2 SYDVKM. CDR3 length equals 15 residues. The CDR3 DNA follows: TGTGCCAGCGCTTCTCCCGGGACAGGGCATCAGCCCCAGCATTTT. It encodes CASASPGTGHQPQHF.

The chain employs TRBV9 and TRBJ2-1, with 8 bases matching TRBD1. V was clipped by 3 bases and J by 5 bases; unmatched bases: 7. The CDR3 runs 15 residues. Per germline, CDR1 SGDLS and CDR2 YYNGEE. This CDR3 reads CASSARDRPNNEQFF. The CDR3 bases are TGTGCCAGCAGCGCCCGGGACAGGCCGAACAATGAGCAGTTCTTC.